These 14 T cell receptor beta chains were sequenced from one sample in a study of blood T cell repertoires in COVID-19. The data were produced by immunoSEQ multiplex PCR, yet TCRdb's version contains in-frame clones alone and is incomplete. Here the sample spans around 140,000 clones, 88% being singletons. The specimen sequenced was peripheral blood. The receptors here all came from a human donor with COVID-19, enrolled during active disease. The donor label of this sample is uncertain.

This chain connects TRBV30 to TRBJ1-2, with a tentative D call TRBD1 (5 bases). The CDR3 is made up of 14 amino acids. Trimming pared 4 bases from V and 5 bases from J, leaving 17 bases between. Per germline, CDR1 GTSNPN and CDR2 SVGIG (reference sequence). The chain's CDR3 is CAWTSGGFVYGYTF. CDR3 bases: TGTGCCTGGACCTCGGGGGGTTTTGTGTATGGCTACACCTTC.

The chain recombines TRBV3-1 (or the pseudogene TRBV3-2) with TRBJ1-6; the D gene is possibly TRBD1 (6 bases). Germline V gene sequence: CDR1 LGHDT, CDR2 YNNKEL (reference sequence). CDR3 length: 16 residues. Trimming pared 1 base from V and 9 bases from J, leaving 16 bases between. DNA of the CDR3: TGTGCCAGCAGCCAAGGGGCTCCAGGGGCGTCTTCACCCCTCCACTTT. Amino acids: CASSQGAPGASSPLHF.

The sample holds a few counts of this clone. The gene calls are TRBV14 and TRBJ1-2, with 10 bases fitting TRBD1. The CDR3 is 14 residues long. V gave up 1 base and J gave up 8 bases; unmatched junction bases: 4. CDR1 SGHDN and CDR2 FVKESK come from the germline V gene. The CDR3 sequence is CASSQGGQGSGYTF. Here the CDR3 DNA reads TGTGCCAGCAGCCAAGGGGGACAGGGGAGCGGCTACACCTTC.

This rearrangement joins TRBV5-4 to TRBJ2-5; 7 bases match TRBD1. The CDR3 loop spans 13 amino acids. Germline CDR1 and CDR2: SGHNT and YYREEE (reference sequence). Trimming took 4 bases from V and 2 from J; bases not matched to a gene: 2. The chain's CDR3 is CASSRDSQETQYF. The CDR3 bases are TGTGCCAGCAGCCGGGACAGTCAAGAGACCCAGTACTTC. Looking up the rest from reference TRBV5-4 and TRBJ2-5 gives the full variable domain: ETGVTQSPTHLIKTRGQQVTLRCSSQSGHNTVSWYQQALGQGPQFIFQYYREEENGRGNFPPRFSGLQFPNYSSELNVNALELDDSALYLCASSRDSQETQYFGPGTRLLVL.

The chain has TRBV9 and TRBJ2-5; TRBD1 agrees at 8 bases. Germline lookup yields CDR1 SGDLS and CDR2 YYNGEE. J lost 2 bases, V lost 4 bases, and 4 bases had no gene match. The CDR3 is 14 residues long. CDR3 sequence: CASSPTGEQETQYF. The CDR3 nucleotides read TGTGCCAGCAGCCCGACAGGGGAACAAGAGACCCAGTACTTC.

The chain carries TRBV5-1 and TRBJ1-2; possibly TRBD1 for D (5 bases). CDR3 length equals 14 residues. In germline, CDR1 is SGHRS, CDR2 YFSETQ. V lost 0 bases to trimming and J lost 2 bases, with 8 bases between them. The DNA of the CDR3 is TGCGCCAGCAGCTTGGGCGGGGGGAACTATGGCTACACCTTC. Translated: CASSLGGGNYGYTF.

The chain employs TRBV13 and TRBJ1-3; 7 bases are a match to TRBD1. V was pared by 3 bases and J by 0 bases, with 2 bases of the junction left unmatched. The CDR3 is 15 residues long. Per the germline V gene, CDR1 is PRHDT and CDR2 is FYEKMQ (reference sequence). The CDR3 loop reads CASSFRGDSGNTIYF. CDR3 DNA: TGTGCCAGCAGCTTCAGGGGGGACTCTGGAAACACCATATATTTT. The variable domain in full, completed from reference TRBV13 and TRBJ1-3, reads AAGVIQSPRHLIKEKRETATLKCYPIPRHDTVYWYQQGPGQDPQFLISFYEKMQSDKGSIPDRFSAQQFSDYHSELNMSSLELGDSALYFCASSFRGDSGNTIYFGEGSWLTVV.

The J gene is TRBJ1-4, the V gene TRBV4-1; 10 bases fit TRBD1. Germline CDR1 is MGHRA and CDR2 is YSYEKL. The J segment lost 5 bases and the V segment lost 6 bases, leaving 9 bases of the junction unmatched. This CDR3 region has 16 residues. The CDR3 spells CASSQRRGQGNEKLFF. CDR3 sequence (DNA): TGCGCCAGCAGTCAACGGAGGGGACAGGGGAATGAAAAACTGTTTTTT.

The chain links TRBV11-2 to TRBJ1-1; D unclear. There are 13 residues in the CDR3. Trimming cost V 3 bases and J 3 bases, with 8 bases left between them. Germline V lookup: CDR1 SGHAT, CDR2 FQNNGV. The CDR3, as DNA: TGTGCCAGCAGCTTCGGGAGGGACACTGAAGCTTTCTTT. This codes for CASSFGRDTEAFF.

The chain joins TRBV15 to TRBJ2-2; TRBD2 agrees at 7 bases. This CDR3 spans 14 amino acids. With V trimmed by 6 bases and J by 2 bases, 3 bases remained unmatched. CDR1 and CDR2 from the germline V gene are LNHNV and YYDKDF (reference sequence). In nucleotides, the CDR3 is TGTGCCACCAGGAGCGGGGACAACACCGGGGAGCTGTTTTTT. Translation: CATRSGDNTGELFF.

In its sample, this clone was seen a few times. The chain employs TRBV7-2 and TRBJ1-3, with D possibly being TRBD1 (5 bases). The CDR3 contains 13 residues. Germline assignment: CDR1 SGHTA and CDR2 FQGNSA. V was clipped by 5 bases and J by 8 bases, with 13 bases between them. The CDR3 spells CASSEAGKYTIYF. The CDR3 DNA reads TGTGCCAGCAGCGAAGCAGGGAAATACACCATATATTTT.

This clone was observed a few times. This sequence joins TRBV27 and TRBJ1-6; D may be TRBD1 (5 bases). V was cut by 3 bases and J by 13 bases, with 19 bases left in between. Per the germline V gene, CDR1 is MNHEY and CDR2 is SMNVEV (reference sequence). The CDR3 totals 15 residues. This CDR3 is CASSLSGTPFGPLHF. The CDR3 nucleotides read TGTGCCAGCAGTTTGTCCGGGACTCCGTTTGGGCCCCTCCACTTT.

The chain employs TRBV5-1 and TRBJ2-2; TRBD1 is a possible D gene (5 bases). The V gene's germline CDR1 is SGHRS and CDR2 YFSETQ. This CDR3 contains 13 residues. V lost 0 bases, J lost 5 bases, and 5 bases lay in between. In DNA form, the CDR3 reads TGCGCCAGCAGCTTGGGACAGACCGGGGAGCTGTTTTTT. Protein sequence: CASSLGQTGELFF.

The chain links TRBV4-1 to TRBJ1-2; a possible D gene is TRBD1 (6 bases). Trimming left V 2 bases short and J 1 base short, with 17 bases between. This CDR3 is 17 amino acids long. The V gene's germline CDR1 is MGHRA and CDR2 YSYEKL. The CDR3 DNA sequence: TGCGCCAGCAGCCAAAAGGATAGGGACACGCTTAACTATGGCTACACCTTC. Translating gives CASSQKDRDTLNYGYTF.